These 7 T cell receptor beta chains were all obtained from the same sample, sequenced in a study of long-term antiretroviral therapy in people with HIV. The authors ran the immunoSEQ assay, v3.0, at survey level. The protocol was immunoSEQ multiplex PCR, while the TCRdb copy is restricted to in-frame clones and leaves out a portion. The sample shows some 24,000 clones, about 79% of them seen only once. This specimen consisted of unsorted PBMCs, obtained 0.7 years before starting antiretroviral therapy. The receptors were sampled from a man under 40 with HIV.

The chain uses TRBV30 and TRBJ1-6; unclear D gene. In germline, CDR1 is GTSNPN, CDR2 SVGIG (reference sequence). This CDR3 has 16 residues. Trimming stripped 3 bases from V and 0 bases from J, with 12 bases between. The CDR3 nucleotides read TGTGCCTGGAGGGCTATTACGAGCTCCTATAATTCACCCCTCCACTTT. Residues: CAWRAITSSYNSPLHF. The full variable domain, in which reference TRBV30 and TRBJ1-6 provide the parts outside the CDR3, is SQTIHQWPATLVQPVGSPLSLECTVEGTSNPNLYWYRQAAGRGLQLLFYSVGIGQISSEVPQNLSASRPQDRQFILSSKKLLLSDSGFYLCAWRAITSSYNSPLHFGNGTRLTVT.

V is TRBV28 and J is TRBJ2-7; D possibly matches TRBD1 or TRBD2 (5 bases each). Between the trimmed V and J ends, which lost 4 bases and 5 bases, there was a span of 24 bases. Per the germline V gene, CDR1 is MDHEN and CDR2 is SYDVKM. This CDR3 is built from 17 residues. CDR3 region: CASSSPLRDLNWNEQYF. CDR3 nucleotides: TGTGCCAGCAGTTCCCCCCTCCGGGACCTAAATTGGAACGAGCAGTACTTC.

This clone showed up just once. The chain employs TRBV11-2 and TRBJ2-3; 15 bases are shared with TRBD2. CDR1 and CDR2 from the germline V gene are SGHAT and FQNNGV. J gave up 2 bases and V 5 bases, and 8 bases lay outside the gene matches. CDR3 size: 18 residues. CDR3 nucleotide sequence: TGTGCCAGCAGCCCGGGACTAGCGGGGGGACTTCTCACAGATACGCAGTATTTT. Translation: CASSPGLAGGLLTDTQYF. Together with reference TRBV11-2 and TRBJ2-3, the CDR3 gives the full variable domain: EAGVAQSPRYKIIEKRQSVAFWCNPISGHATLYWYQQILGQGPKLLIQFQNNGVVDDSQLPKDRFSAERLKGVDSTLKIQPAKLEDSAVYLCASSPGLAGGLLTDTQYFGPGTRLTVL.

The chain uses TRBV28 and TRBJ2-2; perhaps TRBD2 as D (6 bases). The CDR3 consists of 15 residues. V lost 1 base, J lost 2 bases, and 8 bases lay in between. CDR1 is MDHEN and CDR2 is SYDVKM in the germline V gene. DNA for the CDR3: TGTGCCAGCAGTTTATTGGCGGGAAACACCGGGGAGCTGTTTTTT. This translates into CASSLLAGNTGELFF. The variable domain in full, completed from reference TRBV28 and TRBJ2-2, reads DVKVTQSSRYLVKRTGEKVFLECVQDMDHENMFWYRQDPGLGLRLIYFSYDVKMKEKGDIPEGYSVSREKKERFSLILESASTNQTSMYLCASSLLAGNTGELFFGEGSRLTVL.

This chain uses TRBV10-3 with TRBJ1-6, with D tentatively TRBD1 (5 bases). The germline V gene encodes CDR1 ENHRY and CDR2 SYGVKD. Trimming shortened V by 4 bases and J by 8 bases, and 12 bases separated the two germline ends. The CDR3 is 14 residues long. DNA for the CDR3: TGTGCCATCAGTGTTAGGGGAGGGGATTCACCCCTCCACTTT. Translated: CAISVRGGDSPLHF.

This chain links TRBV29-1 with TRBJ1-1; 9 bases are a match to TRBD1. Germline CDR1 and CDR2: SQVTM and ANQGSEA. The J segment lost 7 bases and the V segment lost 4 bases, leaving 7 bases of the junction unmatched. The CDR3 covers 13 residues. The CDR3, as DNA: TGCAGCGTTGTACCCGGGACAGGGATTGAAGCTTTCTTT. The encoded protein is CSVVPGTGIEAFF.

The chain couples TRBV6-6 to TRBJ2-2, with D maybe TRBD1 (6 bases). V gave up 4 bases and J gave up 4 bases, with 13 bases separating them. Germline lookup yields CDR1 MNHNY and CDR2 SVGAGI (reference sequence). The CDR3 is 15 amino acids. CDR3 DNA: TGTGCCAGCAGTTCTCTACAGGGTTCCACCGGGGAGCTGTTTTTT. As protein: CASSSLQGSTGELFF.